This T cell receptor (beta chain) came from a study of CD8 T cells in Susac syndrome. Reverse transcription of roughly 0.5 to 1 ug RNA was carried out with random hexamers. The TCR beta CDR3 was amplified by immunoSEQ multiplex PCR across 54 Vbeta, 13 Jbeta. MiXCR was run by TCRdb on the immunoSEQ multiplex PCR reads, yielding one entry per CDR3 protein. The data contain roughly 130,000 distinct CDR3 sequences, 90% to 95% of them singletons. The CDR3 covers 15 residues. CDR1 and CDR2 from the germline V gene are MNHEY and SVGAGI. The V gene end was trimmed by 2 bases and the J gene end by 2 bases; junction bases not matched to a gene: 6. CD8+ and CD4+ T cells circulating in blood were sequenced for TCR beta.

The chain carries TRBV6-5 and TRBJ2-7, with 7 bases that match TRBD1. The sample comprised CD4+ T cells from PBMCs. This receptor was identified in a human donor in good health. The CDR3 sequence: CASSYVTGQPYEQYF. CDR3 nucleotides: TGTGCCAGCAGTTACGTAACGGGACAGCCCTACGAGCAGTACTTC.